The clone carrying this T cell receptor (beta chain) showed up many times. Using RNA transcripts, the TCR beta CDR3 regions were amplified. In the first round, RT-PCR was carried out with HTBI primers, and a multiplex PCR formed the second round. Each CDR3 protein gets one entry after TCRdb re-called the multiplex PCR reads with MiXCR. The sample includes 300,000 to 400,000 distinct CDR3 sequences, 15% to 20% of them seen just once. For donors with ophthalmopathy, the disease showed moderate-to-severe activity, reached CAS ≥3 and NOSPECS ≥4, and had lasted under 3 months. The data derive from a study of Graves' ophthalmopathy and Graves' hyperthyroidism. V lost 6 bases to trimming and J lost 5 bases, with 8 bases between them. Germline CDR1 reads MDHEN; CDR2 reads SYDVKM. The CDR3 spans 11 residues.

The receptor was derived from an adult man with Graves' ophthalmopathy. The chain employs TRBV28 and TRBJ2-7; D gene ambiguous. What was sequenced was peripheral blood. Here the CDR3 DNA reads TGTGCCAGCAGGTATCTGGACGAGCAGTACTTC. Translating it yields CASRYLDEQYF.